Listed here is a single T cell receptor (beta chain). Its antigen is as yet unknown. This entry comes from a study of cytomegalovirus exposure and HLA in healthy donors. Study observations and caveats: The Asian-associated ancestry cluster reportedly had fewer N-insertions than the approximately 650-donor mean in a later analysis.

This CDR3 has 13 residues. Trimming took off 5 bases at V and 1 base at J, with 9 bases between the two ends. CDR1 and CDR2 from the germline V gene are MNHEY and SMNVEV (reference sequence). Primers for the PCR totalled 60 Vbeta and 13 Jbeta. Here immunoSEQ multiplex PCR was the method, and the copy in TCRdb shows in-frame clones only, minus some. Of 140,000 to 150,000 clones in the sample, about 71% were seen once. The source is a woman aged 55 to 70 in good health and CMV-seropositive. This chain links TRBV27 with TRBJ2-7, with D possibly being TRBD1 (6 bases). The sequencing sample was made of PBMCs. The CDR3 DNA is TGTGCCAGCAGTCAGGACAGATCCTACGAGCAGTACTTC. The encoded protein is CASSQDRSYEQYF.